One and the same sample provided the 15 T cell receptor beta chains below, sequenced in a study of cytomegalovirus exposure and HLA in healthy donors. It was with 60 Vbeta and 13 Jbeta primers that the PCR ran. Sequencing was performed with immunoSEQ multiplex PCR; in TCRdb, only in-frame clones are kept and a portion is missing. The table records about 160,000 clones, approximately 81% of them present only once. The sequencing sample was made of PBMCs. These receptors were taken from a man younger than 35 in good health and CMV-seropositive.

The chain couples TRBV11-2 to TRBJ2-5; 9 nucleotides line up with TRBD2. The J call may be incorrect, as the DNA end agrees better with TRBJ2-7. Germline loops: CDR1 SGHAT, CDR2 FQNNGV. The CDR3 is 14 amino acids. For the CDR3, the DNA is TGTGCCAGCAGCTCGGGCGGGGGGGCTTACGAGCAGTACTTC. This sequence encodes CASSSGGGAYEQYF.

This clone has more than one count but fewer than ten. V is TRBV4-1 and J is TRBJ1-4; no clear D gene. Germline V gene data show CDR1 as MGHRA and CDR2 as YSYEKL. V lost 1 base to trimming and J lost 0 bases, with 9 bases between them. This CDR3 is built from 16 residues. CDR3 nucleotides: TGCGCCAGCAGCCAAGTTTCCCCCGCAACTAATGAAAAACTGTTTTTT. Protein product: CASSQVSPATNEKLFF.

This sequence joins TRBV20-1 and TRBJ2-5; the D is unclear. The CDR3 is made up of 11 amino acids. V lost 1 base and J lost 5, with 5 bases in between. Germline CDR1 is DFQATT and CDR2 is SNEGSKA (reference sequence). CDR3 amino acids: CSARVQETQYF. CDR3 nucleotide sequence: TGCAGTGCTAGAGTACAGGAGACCCAGTACTTC.

The rearrangement links TRBV5-6 to TRBJ1-1; TRBD1 agrees at 7 bases. V shed 5 bases and J 7 bases; nucleotides not matched to a gene: 14. This CDR3 has 15 amino acids. CDR1 and CDR2 (germline): SGHDT, YYEEEE. This CDR3 is CASRLPGQLSSEAFF. For the CDR3, the DNA is TGTGCCAGCAGGTTACCGGGACAGCTTTCAAGTGAAGCTTTCTTT.

The chain joins TRBV5-1 to TRBJ1-2; D might be TRBD1 (6 bases). The germline V gene encodes CDR1 SGHRS and CDR2 YFSETQ. This CDR3 has 15 residues. Between the trimmed V and J ends, which lost 4 bases and 4 bases, there was a span of 17 bases. This CDR3 reads CASSETGVLGYGYTF. The DNA of the CDR3 is TGCGCCAGCAGCGAGACAGGAGTTCTAGGCTATGGCTACACCTTC.

This clone was seen once. The rearrangement joins TRBV19 to TRBJ1-3, with D perhaps TRBD1 (5 bases). Per the germline V gene, CDR1 is LNHDA and CDR2 is SQIVND (reference sequence). The CDR3 totals 14 residues. Deletions cut 5 bases from V and 4 bases from J, with 12 bases between. CDR3 DNA: TGTGCCAGTAGTTCCGGACATAGCGGAAACACCATATATTTT. This encodes CASSSGHSGNTIYF.

This sequence joins TRBV5-1 and TRBJ1-2, with TRBD1 matching 7 bases. Unmatched junction bases numbered 8, after V lost 2 bases and J lost 4 bases. The germline V gene has CDR1 SGHRS and CDR2 YFSETQ. The CDR3 has 15 residues. The CDR3 reads CASSFTGESGYGYTF. CDR3 sequence (DNA): TGCGCCAGCAGCTTCACAGGGGAGTCGGGCTATGGCTACACCTTC.

Of note for this clone: Additional DNA sequences in this sample encode the identical CDR3. This chain uses TRBV6-5 with TRBJ1-6; 10 bases match TRBD1. The CDR3 is 14 amino acids. CDR1 and CDR2 (germline): MNHEY, SVGAGI. Trimming cost V 5 bases and J 8 bases; bases outside gene matches: 3. The CDR3 protein is CASSRTGGYSPLHF. DNA for the CDR3: TGTGCCAGCAGTCGGACAGGGGGTTATTCACCCCTCCACTTT.

This clone was seen a single time. The gene calls are TRBV4-1 and TRBJ2-3, with 7 bases fitting TRBD2. This CDR3 region has 16 residues. The ends lost 1 base at V and 4 bases at J; junction bases unmatched: 8. CDR1 MGHRA and CDR2 YSYEKL come from the germline V gene. This chain's CDR3 is CASSQASGVVPDTQYF. The CDR3 region has the DNA TGCGCCAGCAGCCAAGCCAGCGGGGTAGTACCAGATACGCAGTATTTT.

The V gene is TRBV29-1, the J gene TRBJ1-2; tentative D call: TRBD1 (5 bases). The CDR3 extends over 12 amino acids. V lost 6 bases, J lost 8 bases, and 16 bases lay in between. Germline V gene sequence: CDR1 SQVTM, CDR2 ANQGSEA. The DNA for the CDR3 is TGCAGCGTCCAGGGTGCCCCTTGGGGCTACACCTTC. Residues: CSVQGAPWGYTF.

V and J are TRBV11-3 and TRBJ1-1; the D gene is possibly TRBD1 (5 bases). V was trimmed by 5 bases and J by 4 bases, leaving 11 bases between them. The CDR3 is 13 residues long. Germline CDR1 reads SGHNT; CDR2 reads YENEEA. The CDR3 is CASSPGRGTEAFF. The CDR3 bases are TGTGCCAGCAGCCCCGGAAGGGGCACTGAAGCTTTCTTT. The complete variable domain, with remaining parts taken from reference TRBV11-3 and TRBJ1-1, reads EAGVVQSPRYKIIEKKQPVAFWCNPISGHNTLYWYLQNLGQGPELLIRYENEEAVDDSQLPKDRFSAERLKGVDSTLKIQPAELGDSAVYLCASSPGRGTEAFFGQGTRLTVV.

The chain links TRBV30 to TRBJ1-1; the D gene is possibly TRBD1 (6 bases). Germline lookup yields CDR1 GTSNPN and CDR2 SVGIG (reference sequence). The ends were cut back, 2 bases at V and 5 bases at J, with 18 bases in the middle. The CDR3 is made up of 15 amino acids. The CDR3, as DNA: TGTGCCTGGAGTTCTACAGGGATCAGGAGAACTGAAGCTTTCTTT. This translates into CAWSSTGIRRTEAFF.

The CDR3 here is CASSTTSGHTDTQYF. The CDR3 bases are TGTGCCAGCAGCACGACTAGCGGGCACACAGATACGCAGTATTTT. This rearrangement joins TRBV7-2 to TRBJ2-3; 10 nucleotides align to TRBD2. CDR3 length: 15 amino acids. V lost 5 bases, J lost 2 bases, and 4 bases stayed unmatched. Germline V gene data show CDR1 as SGHTA and CDR2 as FQGNSA.

This clone was seen once. The V call is TRBV6-1, the J call TRBJ1-5; unclear D gene. CDR1 is MNHNS, CDR2 SASEGT, per germline. The length of the CDR3 is 16 residues. The V gene lost 0 bases and the J gene lost 9 bases, with 18 bases spanning the gap. The CDR3 reads CASSEASQAISGPQHF. The CDR3 DNA reads as TGTGCCAGCAGTGAAGCATCCCAGGCAATAAGCGGGCCCCAGCATTTT.

The chain combines TRBV12-5 with TRBJ1-4; 8 nucleotides agree with TRBD1. This CDR3 is built from 17 residues. Germline V lookup: CDR1 LGHNT, CDR2 FRNRAP. Trimming at V came to 6 bases and at J to 4 bases, leaving 13 bases not matched to a gene. Here the CDR3 DNA reads TGTGCTAGTGGGGGGGGGTCATCGGGACAGGTTAATGAAAAACTGTTTTTT. This sequence encodes CASGGGSSGQVNEKLFF.